Below, one T cell receptor beta chain is given with its context. It was during active infection that Seattle patients were enrolled and then longitudinally followed. The data were taken from a study of blood T cell repertoires in COVID-19. Background on the study: Sources were T cells, B-cell-depleted T cells, or PBMCs; the material itself was cDNA or gDNA.

Some clones are missing from TCRdb's copy, which holds only in-frame ones; the method was immunoSEQ multiplex PCR. Among over 250,000 clones listed, 75% to 90% were seen once. The germline V gene encodes CDR1 SGHNT and CDR2 YYREEE (reference sequence). V trimming: 4 bases; J trimming: 0 bases; junction bases outside the gene matches: 11. The CDR3 extends over 19 amino acids. The receptor comes from a woman in her 70s with COVID-19, enrolled during active disease. The sample consisted of peripheral blood. The chain carries TRBV5-4 and TRBJ2-1, with 12 nucleotides matching TRBD2. The CDR3 nucleotides read TGTGCCAGCAGCAGGGAGATCCTAGCGGGGGGGACCTCCTACAATGAGCAGTTCTTC. Protein: CASSREILAGGTSYNEQFF.